The text below deals with one TCR beta chain. The antigen is not known. The data originate from a study of shared clonotypes between healthy human individuals. On the study more broadly: The donors, a couple of women and a few men, were aged 18 to 49. Study outcomes and limitations: Roughly 4.6% of naive CD4 clonotypes were common to four donors. Larger estimated richness was generally seen in naive subsets than in memory subsets.

Source study methods: Filtering differed because ImmunoSEQ produced junction-only sequences that carried no quality scores. TCRdb's table, derived via immunoSEQ multiplex PCR, lists solely in-frame clones and lacks some. V and J calls and clone size are copied from that table; D and trimming were computed from the DNA. Here the sample spans about 1 million clones, roughly 70% being singletons. CDR3 size: 16 residues. With V trimmed by 2 bases and J by 4 bases, 10 bases remained unmatched. Germline V gene lookup returns CDR1 LNHNV and CDR2 YYDKDF (reference sequence). Sample: memory CD4+ T cells sorted from blood. Subset described: CD45RA-negative fraction. V gene TRBV15 combines with J gene TRBJ1-1, with 7 bases identical to TRBD1. The TCR comes from a man between 18 and 29 years old in good health. Written as DNA, the CDR3 is TGTGCCACCAGCAGATCACACCGACAGGGTATCACTGAAGCTTTCTTT. This gives the protein CATSRSHRQGITEAFF.